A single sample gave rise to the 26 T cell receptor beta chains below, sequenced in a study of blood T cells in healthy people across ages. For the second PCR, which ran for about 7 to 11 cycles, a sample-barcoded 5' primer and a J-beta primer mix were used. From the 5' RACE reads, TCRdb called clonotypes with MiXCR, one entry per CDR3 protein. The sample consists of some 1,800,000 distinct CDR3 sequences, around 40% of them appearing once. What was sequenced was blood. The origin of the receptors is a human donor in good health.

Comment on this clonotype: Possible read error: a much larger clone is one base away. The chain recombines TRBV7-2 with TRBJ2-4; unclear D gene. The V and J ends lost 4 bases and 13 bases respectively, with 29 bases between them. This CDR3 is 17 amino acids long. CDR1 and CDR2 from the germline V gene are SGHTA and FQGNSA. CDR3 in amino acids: CASSSGIDIPLSYKQYF. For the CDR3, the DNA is TGTGCCAGCAGCTCCGGAATTGACATCCCACTCTCCTACAAGCAGTACTTC.

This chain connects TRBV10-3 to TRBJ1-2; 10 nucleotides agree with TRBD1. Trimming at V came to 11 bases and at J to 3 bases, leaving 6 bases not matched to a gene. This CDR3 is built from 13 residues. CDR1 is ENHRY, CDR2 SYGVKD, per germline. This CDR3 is CASTTGGDYGYTF. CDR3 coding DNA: TGTGCCTCAACGACAGGGGGCGACTATGGCTACACCTTC.

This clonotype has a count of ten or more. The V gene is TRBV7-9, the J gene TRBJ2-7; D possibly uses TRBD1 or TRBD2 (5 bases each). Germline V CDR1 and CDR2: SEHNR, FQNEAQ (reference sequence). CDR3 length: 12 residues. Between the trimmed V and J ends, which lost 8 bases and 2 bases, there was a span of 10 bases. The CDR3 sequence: CASEGRTYEQYF. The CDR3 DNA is TGTGCCAGCGAGGGGCGGACCTACGAGCAGTACTTC.

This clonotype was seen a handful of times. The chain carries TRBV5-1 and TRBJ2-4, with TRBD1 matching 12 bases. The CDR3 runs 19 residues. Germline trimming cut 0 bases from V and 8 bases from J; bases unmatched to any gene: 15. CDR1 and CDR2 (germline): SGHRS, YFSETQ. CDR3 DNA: TGCGCCAGCAGCTTGGCCTTGTTGGGGACAGGGGGCCGGGAAGACATTCAGTACTTC. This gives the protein CASSLALLGTGGREDIQYF.

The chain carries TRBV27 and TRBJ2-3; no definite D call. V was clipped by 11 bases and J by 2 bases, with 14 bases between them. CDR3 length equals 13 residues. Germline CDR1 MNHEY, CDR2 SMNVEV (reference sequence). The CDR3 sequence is CACARRDTDTQYF. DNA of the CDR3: TGTGCCTGTGCTAGAAGGGACACAGATACGCAGTATTTT.

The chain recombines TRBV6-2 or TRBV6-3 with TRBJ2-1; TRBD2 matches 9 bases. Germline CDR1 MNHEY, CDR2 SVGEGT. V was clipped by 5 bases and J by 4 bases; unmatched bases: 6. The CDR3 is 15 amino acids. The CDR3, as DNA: TGTGCCAGCAGTCTAGCGGGGCTCACTTACAATGAGCAGTTCTTC. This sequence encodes CASSLAGLTYNEQFF.

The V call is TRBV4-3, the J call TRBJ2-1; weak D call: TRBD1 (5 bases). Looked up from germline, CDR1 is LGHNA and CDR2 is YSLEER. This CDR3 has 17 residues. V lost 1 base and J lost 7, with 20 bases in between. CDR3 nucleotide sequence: TGCGCCAGCAGCCAAGGATTAGGGGCAGTGGAAGGAAATGAGCAGTTCTTC. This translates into CASSQGLGAVEGNEQFF.

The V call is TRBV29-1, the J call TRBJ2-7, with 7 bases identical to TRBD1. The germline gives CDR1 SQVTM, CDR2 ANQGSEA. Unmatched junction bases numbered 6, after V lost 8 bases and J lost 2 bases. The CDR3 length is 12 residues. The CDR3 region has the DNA TGCAGCTCACGGGACAGCCCCTACGAGCAGTACTTC. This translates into CSSRDSPYEQYF.

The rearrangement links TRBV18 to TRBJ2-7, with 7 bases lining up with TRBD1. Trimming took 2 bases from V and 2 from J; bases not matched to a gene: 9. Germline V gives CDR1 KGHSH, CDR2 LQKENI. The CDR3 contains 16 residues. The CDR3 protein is CASSPGSGQPTYEQYF. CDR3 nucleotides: TGTGCCAGCTCACCAGGGTCGGGACAGCCCACCTACGAGCAGTACTTC.

CDR3 residues: CSAVTRMGTDTQYF. The CDR3 region has the DNA TGCAGTGCTGTTACTAGAATGGGCACAGATACGCAGTATTTT. The chain uses TRBV20-1 and TRBJ2-3; D might be TRBD2 (5 bases). The CDR3 is 14 amino acids. CDR1 and CDR2 from the germline V gene are DFQATT and SNEGSKA (reference sequence). The ends were cut back, 5 bases at V and 1 base at J, with 13 bases in the middle.

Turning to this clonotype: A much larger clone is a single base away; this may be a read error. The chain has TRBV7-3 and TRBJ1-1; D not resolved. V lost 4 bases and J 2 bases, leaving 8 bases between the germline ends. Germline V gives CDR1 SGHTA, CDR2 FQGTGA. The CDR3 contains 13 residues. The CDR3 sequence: CASSSWANTEAFF. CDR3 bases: TGTGCCAGCAGCTCCTGGGCAAACACTGAAGCTTTCTTT.

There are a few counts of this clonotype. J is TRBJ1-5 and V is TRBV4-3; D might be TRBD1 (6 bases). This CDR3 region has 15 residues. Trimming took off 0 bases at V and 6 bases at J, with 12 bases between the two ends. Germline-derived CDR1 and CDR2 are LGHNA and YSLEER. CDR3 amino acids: CASSQDPRGSQPQHF. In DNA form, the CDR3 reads TGCGCCAGCAGCCAAGATCCGAGGGGGAGTCAGCCCCAGCATTTT.

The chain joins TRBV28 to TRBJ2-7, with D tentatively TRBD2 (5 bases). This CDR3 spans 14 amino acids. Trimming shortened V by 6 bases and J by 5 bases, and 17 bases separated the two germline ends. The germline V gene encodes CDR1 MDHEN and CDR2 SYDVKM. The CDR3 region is CASSLRGTGNEQYF. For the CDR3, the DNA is TGTGCCAGCAGCCTCCGGGGAACGGGGAACGAGCAGTACTTC.

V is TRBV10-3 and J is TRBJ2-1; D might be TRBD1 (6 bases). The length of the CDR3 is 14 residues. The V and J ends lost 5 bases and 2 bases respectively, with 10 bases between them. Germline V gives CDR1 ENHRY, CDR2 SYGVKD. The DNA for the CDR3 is TGTGCCATCAGTATCCGGGACACCTACAATGAGCAGTTCTTC. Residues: CAISIRDTYNEQFF.

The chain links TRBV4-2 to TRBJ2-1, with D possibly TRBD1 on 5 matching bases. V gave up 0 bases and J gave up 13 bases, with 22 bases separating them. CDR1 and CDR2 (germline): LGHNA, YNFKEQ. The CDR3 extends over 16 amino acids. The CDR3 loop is CASSQDPRQYQETQFF. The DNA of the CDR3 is TGTGCCAGCAGCCAAGACCCCAGACAGTACCAAGAGACCCAGTTCTTC.

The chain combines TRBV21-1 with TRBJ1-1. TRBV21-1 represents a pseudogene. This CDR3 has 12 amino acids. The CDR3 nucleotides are TGTGCCAGCGGCTCATGGACAGGGACGGCTTTCTTT. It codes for CASGSWTGTAFF.

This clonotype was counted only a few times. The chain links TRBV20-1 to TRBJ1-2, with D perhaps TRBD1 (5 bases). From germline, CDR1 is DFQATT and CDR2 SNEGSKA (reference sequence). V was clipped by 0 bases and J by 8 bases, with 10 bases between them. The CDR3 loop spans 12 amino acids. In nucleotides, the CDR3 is TGCAGTGCTAGAGATCCAGGGAACGGCTACACCTTC. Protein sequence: CSARDPGNGYTF.

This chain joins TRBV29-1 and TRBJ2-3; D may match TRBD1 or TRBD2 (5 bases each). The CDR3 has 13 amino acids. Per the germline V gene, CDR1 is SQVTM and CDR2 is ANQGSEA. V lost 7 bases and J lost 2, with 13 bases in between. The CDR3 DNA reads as TGCAGCGCTGAGACGGGGCCCACAGATACGCAGTATTTT. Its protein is CSAETGPTDTQYF.

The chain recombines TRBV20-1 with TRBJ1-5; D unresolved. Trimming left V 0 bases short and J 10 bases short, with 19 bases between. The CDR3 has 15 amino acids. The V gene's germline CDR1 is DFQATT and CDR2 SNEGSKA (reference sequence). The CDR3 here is CSARDRTGPSSPQHF. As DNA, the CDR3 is TGCAGTGCTAGAGATCGTACGGGCCCTTCCAGCCCCCAGCATTTT.

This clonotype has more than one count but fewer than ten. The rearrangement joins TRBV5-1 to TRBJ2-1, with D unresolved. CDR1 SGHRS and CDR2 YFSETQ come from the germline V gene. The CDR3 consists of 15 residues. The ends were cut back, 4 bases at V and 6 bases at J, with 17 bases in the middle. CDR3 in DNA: TGCGCCAGCAGCCCAGGACGAGGAGCCTTCAATGAGCAGTTCTTC. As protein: CASSPGRGAFNEQFF.

CDR3 loop: CASSYDPRGREQFF. For the CDR3, the DNA is TGTGCCAGCAGTTACGACCCTAGGGGGCGTGAGCAGTTCTTC. This sequence joins TRBV6-2 or TRBV6-3 and TRBJ2-1; 7 nucleotides match TRBD1. Trimming at V came to 2 bases and at J to 9 bases, leaving 7 bases not matched to a gene. The CDR3 runs to 14 residues. Germline CDR1 and CDR2: MNHEY and SVGEGT.

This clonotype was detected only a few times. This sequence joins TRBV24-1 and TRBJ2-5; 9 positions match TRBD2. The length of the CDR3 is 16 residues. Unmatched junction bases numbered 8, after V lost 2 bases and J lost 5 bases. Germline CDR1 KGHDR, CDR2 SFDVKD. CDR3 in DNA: TGTGCCACCAGTGATTGGGCTAGCGGGGACCTGGAGACCCAGTACTTC. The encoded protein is CATSDWASGDLETQYF.

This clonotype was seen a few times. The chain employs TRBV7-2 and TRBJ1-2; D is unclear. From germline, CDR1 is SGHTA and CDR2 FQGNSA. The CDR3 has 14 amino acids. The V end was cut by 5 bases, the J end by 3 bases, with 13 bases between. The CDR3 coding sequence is TGTGCCAGCAGCGCAGCCGGGGTCGACTATGGCTACACCTTC. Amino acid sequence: CASSAAGVDYGYTF.

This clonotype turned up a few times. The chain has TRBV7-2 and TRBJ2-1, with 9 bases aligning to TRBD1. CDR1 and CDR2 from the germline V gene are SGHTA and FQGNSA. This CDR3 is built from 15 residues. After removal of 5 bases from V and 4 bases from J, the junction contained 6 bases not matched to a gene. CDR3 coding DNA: TGTGCCAGCAGCACCCGGGACAGGGATTACAATGAGCAGTTCTTC. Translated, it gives CASSTRDRDYNEQFF. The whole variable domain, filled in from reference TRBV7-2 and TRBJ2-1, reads GAGVSQSPSNKVTEKGKDVELRCDPISGHTALYWYRQSLGQGLEFLIYFQGNSAPDKSGLPSDRFSAERTGGSVSTLTIQRTQQEDSAVYLCASSTRDRDYNEQFFGPGTRLTVL.

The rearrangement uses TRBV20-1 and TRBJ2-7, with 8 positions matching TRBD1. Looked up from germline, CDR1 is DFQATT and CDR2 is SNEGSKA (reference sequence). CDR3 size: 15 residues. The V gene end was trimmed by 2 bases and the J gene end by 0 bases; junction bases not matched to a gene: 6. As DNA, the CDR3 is TGCAGTGCTAGACCAGGGGGCAGCTCCTCCTACGAGCAGTACTTC. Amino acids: CSARPGGSSSYEQYF.

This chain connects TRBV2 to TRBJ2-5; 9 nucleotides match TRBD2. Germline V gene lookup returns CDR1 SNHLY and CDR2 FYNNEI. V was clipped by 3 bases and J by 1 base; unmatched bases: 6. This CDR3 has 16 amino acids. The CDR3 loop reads CASSDGAGGLQETQYF. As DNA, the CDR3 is TGTGCCAGCAGTGACGGAGCGGGGGGTCTCCAAGAGACCCAGTACTTC.